This is a list of T cell receptor beta chains from one sample in a study of CD4 T cells in relation to SARS-CoV-2 and coronaviruses. Profiling relied on immunoSEQ multiplex PCR, and the TCRdb table lists in-frame clones only, not all of them. The sample shows about 31,000 clones, about 78% of them seen only once. Their antigens remain unidentified. Sequencing was done on a sample of CD4+ T cells from PBMCs, cultured in vitro. The receptors were gathered from a human donor in good health. Each CDR3 is given with its conserved first and last residue.

>TRBV3-1/TRBV3-2
CASSQVPGPLPQHF
>TRBV19
CASNPGRHSYNEQFF
>TRBV7-9
CASRGTENEQFF
>TRBV7-9
CASSLEAGGTDTQYF
>TRBV19
CASSISGTDTQYF
>TRBV6-5
CASIQSGTDTQYF
>TRBV6-2/TRBV6-3
CASSNAALAATDTQYF
>TRBV2
CASSEGLAGGNEQFF
>TRBV6-4
CASSVAANTGELFF
>TRBV30
CAWMLSSYNSPLHF
>TRBV5-1
CASSLQASNTEAFF
>TRBV25-1
CASGGGYEQYF
>TRBV27
CASSPTLTNYGYTF
>TRBV7-8
CASSQVLQGYQPQHF
>TRBV29-1
CSGMSGTGPYEQYF
>TRBV18
CASSPGETQYF
>TRBV9
CASSVGPSGNADTQYF
>TRBV11-3
CASSPAGTSGNEQYF
>TRBV11-2
CASSLIQGGEKLFF
>TRBV9
CASSPQGEGAFF
>TRBV10-1
CASSETGQPQHF
>TRBV5-1
CASSLFAGVSTDTQYF
>TRBV20-1
CMPEGNTEAFF
>TRBV5-4
CASSLIGTALNTEAFF
>TRBV9
CASSTRALADTQYF
>TRBV29-1
CSVDGSNTGELFF